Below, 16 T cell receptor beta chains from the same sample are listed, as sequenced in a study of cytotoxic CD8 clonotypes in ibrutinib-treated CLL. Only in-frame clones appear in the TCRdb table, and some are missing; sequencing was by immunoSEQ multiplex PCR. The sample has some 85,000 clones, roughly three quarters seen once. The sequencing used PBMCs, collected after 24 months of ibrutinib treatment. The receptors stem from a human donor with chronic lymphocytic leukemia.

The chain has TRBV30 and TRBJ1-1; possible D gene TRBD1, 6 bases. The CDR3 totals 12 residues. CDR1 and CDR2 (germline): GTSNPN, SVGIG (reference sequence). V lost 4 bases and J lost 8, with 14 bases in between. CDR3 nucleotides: TGTGCCTGGATCCGCCGGGGACAAGAAGCTTTCTTT. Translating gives CAWIRRGQEAFF.

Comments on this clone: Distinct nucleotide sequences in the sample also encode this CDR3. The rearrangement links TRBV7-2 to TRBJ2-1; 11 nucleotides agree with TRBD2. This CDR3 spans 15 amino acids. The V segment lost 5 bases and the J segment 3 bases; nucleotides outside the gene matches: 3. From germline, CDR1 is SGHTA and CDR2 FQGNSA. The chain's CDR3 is CASSRTSGSYNEQFF. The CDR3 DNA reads TGTGCCAGCAGCCGAACTAGCGGGAGCTACAATGAGCAGTTCTTC. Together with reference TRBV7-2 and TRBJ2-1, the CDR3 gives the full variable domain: GAGVSQSPSNKVTEKGKDVELRCDPISGHTALYWYRQSLGQGLEFLIYFQGNSAPDKSGLPSDRFSAERTGGSVSTLTIQRTQQEDSAVYLCASSRTSGSYNEQFFGPGTRLTVL.

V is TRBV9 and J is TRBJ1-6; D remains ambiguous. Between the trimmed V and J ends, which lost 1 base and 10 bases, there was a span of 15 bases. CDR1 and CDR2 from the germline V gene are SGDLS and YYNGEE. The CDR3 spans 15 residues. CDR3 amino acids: CASSVNGGSQSPLHF. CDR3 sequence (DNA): TGTGCCAGCAGCGTAAATGGAGGGTCGCAGTCACCCCTCCACTTT.

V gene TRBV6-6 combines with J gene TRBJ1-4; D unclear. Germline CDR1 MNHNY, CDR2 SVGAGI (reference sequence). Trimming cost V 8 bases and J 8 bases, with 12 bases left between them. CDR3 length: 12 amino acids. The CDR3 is CASAFGPEKLFF. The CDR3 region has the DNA TGTGCCAGCGCCTTCGGACCCGAAAAACTGTTTTTT.

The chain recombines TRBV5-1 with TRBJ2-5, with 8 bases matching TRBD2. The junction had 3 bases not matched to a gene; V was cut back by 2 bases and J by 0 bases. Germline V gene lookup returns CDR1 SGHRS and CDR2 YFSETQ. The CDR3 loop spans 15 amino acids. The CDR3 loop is CASSLLAEYQETQYF. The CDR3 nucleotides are TGCGCCAGCAGCTTACTAGCGGAGTACCAAGAGACCCAGTACTTC.

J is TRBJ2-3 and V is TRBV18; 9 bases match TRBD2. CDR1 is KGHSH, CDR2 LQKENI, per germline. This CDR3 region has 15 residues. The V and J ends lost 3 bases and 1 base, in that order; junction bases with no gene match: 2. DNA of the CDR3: TGTGCCAGCTCACCGCTAGCGGGACGCACAGATACGCAGTATTTT. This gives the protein CASSPLAGRTDTQYF. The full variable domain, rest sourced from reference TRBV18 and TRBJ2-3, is NAGVMQNPRHLVRRRGQEARLRCSPMKGHSHVYWYRQLPEEGLKFMVYLQKENIIDESGMPKERFSAEFPKEGPSILRIQQVVRGDSAAYFCASSPLAGRTDTQYFGPGTRLTVL.

CDR3 nucleotides: TGTGCCAGCAGCAGCCGGGATCTCCTCACAGATACGCAGTATTTT. As protein: CASSSRDLLTDTQYF. The rearrangement links TRBV11-2 to TRBJ2-3; a weak D match, TRBD2 (5 bases). The V gene's germline CDR1 is SGHAT and CDR2 FQNNGV. Trimming shortened V by 5 bases and J by 2 bases, and 14 bases separated the two germline ends. This CDR3 has 15 amino acids.

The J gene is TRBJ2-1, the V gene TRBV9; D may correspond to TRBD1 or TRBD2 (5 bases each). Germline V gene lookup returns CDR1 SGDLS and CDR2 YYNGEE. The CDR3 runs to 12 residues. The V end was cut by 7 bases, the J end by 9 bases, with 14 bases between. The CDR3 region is CASGWGSGEQFF. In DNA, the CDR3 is TGTGCCAGCGGGTGGGGGTCAGGTGAGCAGTTCTTC.

Here the CDR3 DNA reads TGCGCCAGCAGCCAAGATGGTACGGCCGCCCCGGGAAACACCATATATTTT. It yields the protein CASSQDGTAAPGNTIYF. The V call is TRBV4-1, the J call TRBJ1-3; D gene uncertain. V was shortened by 0 bases and J by 4 bases, with 16 bases between the two germline ends. CDR1 MGHRA and CDR2 YSYEKL come from the germline V gene. This CDR3 region has 17 residues.

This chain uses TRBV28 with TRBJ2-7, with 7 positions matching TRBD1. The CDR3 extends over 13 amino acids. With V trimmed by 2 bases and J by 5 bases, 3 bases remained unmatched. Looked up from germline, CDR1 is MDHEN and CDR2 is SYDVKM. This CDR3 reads CASSLQGVNEQYF. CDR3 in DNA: TGTGCCAGCAGTTTACAGGGGGTCAACGAGCAGTACTTC.

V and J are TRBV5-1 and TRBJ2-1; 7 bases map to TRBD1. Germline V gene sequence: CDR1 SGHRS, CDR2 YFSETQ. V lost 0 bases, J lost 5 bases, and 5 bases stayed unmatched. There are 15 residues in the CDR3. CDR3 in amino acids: CASSLALRGNNEQFF. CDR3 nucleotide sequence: TGCGCCAGCAGCTTGGCCCTCAGGGGGAACAATGAGCAGTTCTTC. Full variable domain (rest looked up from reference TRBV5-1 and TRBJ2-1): KAGVTQTPRYLIKTRGQQVTLSCSPISGHRSVSWYQQTPGQGLQFLFEYFSETQRNKGNFPGRFSGRQFSNSRSEMNVSTLELGDSALYLCASSLALRGNNEQFFGPGTRLTVL.

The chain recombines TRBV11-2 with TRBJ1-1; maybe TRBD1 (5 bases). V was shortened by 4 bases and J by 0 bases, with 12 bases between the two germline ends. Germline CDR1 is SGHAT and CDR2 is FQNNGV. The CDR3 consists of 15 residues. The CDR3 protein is CASSSQTAMNTEAFF. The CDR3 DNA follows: TGTGCCAGCAGCTCCCAGACAGCCATGAACACTGAAGCTTTCTTT.

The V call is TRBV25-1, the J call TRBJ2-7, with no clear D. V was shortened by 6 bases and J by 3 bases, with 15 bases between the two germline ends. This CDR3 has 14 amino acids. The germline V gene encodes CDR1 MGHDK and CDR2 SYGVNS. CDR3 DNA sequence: TGTGCCAGCAGGAAAGGACGGGCCGGCTACGAGCAGTACTTC. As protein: CASRKGRAGYEQYF.

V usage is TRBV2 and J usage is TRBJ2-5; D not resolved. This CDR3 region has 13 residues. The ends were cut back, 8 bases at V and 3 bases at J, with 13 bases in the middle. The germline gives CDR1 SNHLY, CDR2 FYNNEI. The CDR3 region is CASSPQAEETQYF. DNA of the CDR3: TGTGCCAGCTCCCCGCAGGCAGAAGAGACCCAGTACTTC.

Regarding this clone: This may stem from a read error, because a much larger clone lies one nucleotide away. CDR3 region: CASSLLPSTGGLFF. The CDR3 DNA sequence: TGTGCCAGCAGCTTACTACCGAGCACCGGGGGGCTGTTTTTT. The chain recombines TRBV7-3 with TRBJ2-2; a weak D match, TRBD2 (6 bases). This CDR3 region has 14 residues. The V gene's germline CDR1 is SGHTA and CDR2 FQGTGA.

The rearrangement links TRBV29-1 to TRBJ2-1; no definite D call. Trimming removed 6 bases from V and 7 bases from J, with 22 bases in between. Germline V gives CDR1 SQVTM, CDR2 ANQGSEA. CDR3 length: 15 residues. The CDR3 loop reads CSVPSREGRPNEQFF. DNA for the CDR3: TGCAGCGTCCCCTCGAGAGAAGGGCGACCTAATGAGCAGTTCTTC.